The following is a TCR beta chain sequence with its context. PCR involved 60 Vbeta and 13 Jbeta primers. Produced via immunoSEQ multiplex PCR; TCRdb's table is partial and in-frame only. The table includes 98,000 or so clones, 76% detected once. This entry is derived from a study of cytomegalovirus exposure and HLA in healthy donors. The CDR3 is 14 amino acids. Losses at the gene ends were 1 base for V and 12 bases for J; bases not matched to a gene: 4. The V gene's germline CDR1 is LNHNV and CDR2 YYDKDF (reference sequence). V is TRBV15 and J is TRBJ2-1, with 12 bases fitting TRBD1. This receptor was identified in a man in his forties or fifties in good health and CMV-seronegative. Sequencing was carried out using PBMCs. CDR3 protein: CATSRGGQGAVQFF. The CDR3 DNA is TGTGCCACCAGCAGAGGGGGACAGGGGGCGGTGCAGTTCTTC.